This TCR beta chain was identified in a study of blood T cell repertoires in COVID-19. Study-level information: The study drew acute and convalescent COVID-19 samples from the United States, Italy and Spain. Sources were T cells, B-cell-depleted T cells, or PBMCs; the material itself was cDNA or gDNA.

Original data processing: Scientists estimated how many nucleated cells there were by amplifying reference gene primers. This table comes from immunoSEQ multiplex PCR, and its TCRdb copy is limited to in-frame clones, with some not included. That table is the source of V, J and clone size, and D and trimming were worked out from the DNA. The profile shows a few hundred thousand clones, approximately 80% of them singletons. V was trimmed by 3 bases and J by 6 bases, leaving 12 bases between them. Per the germline V gene, CDR1 is SQVTM and CDR2 is ANQGSEA. This CDR3 region has 13 residues. The chain recombines TRBV29-1 with TRBJ2-1, with D perhaps matching TRBD1 (6 bases). The sequencing input was peripheral blood. The receptor was derived from a woman older than 75 with active or convalescent COVID-19. In nucleotides, the CDR3 is TGCAGCGTTGATATCGTAGGGGGCAATGAGCAGTTCTTC. The encoded protein is CSVDIVGGNEQFF.